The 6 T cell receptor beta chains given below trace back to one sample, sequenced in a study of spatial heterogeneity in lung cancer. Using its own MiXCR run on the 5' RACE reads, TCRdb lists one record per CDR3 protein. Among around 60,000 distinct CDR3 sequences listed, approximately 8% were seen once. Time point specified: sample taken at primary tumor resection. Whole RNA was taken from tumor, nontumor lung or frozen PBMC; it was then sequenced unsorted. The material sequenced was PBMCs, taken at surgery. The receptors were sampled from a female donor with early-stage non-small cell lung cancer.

The CDR3 reads CASSPWTGEVNTEAFF. In DNA, the CDR3 is TGTGCCAGCAGCCCGTGGACAGGGGAGGTGAACACTGAAGCTTTCTTT. The genes are TRBV11-2 and TRBJ1-1; 9 bases are shared with TRBD1. Germline CDR1 SGHAT, CDR2 FQNNGV. V gave up 5 bases and J gave up 0 bases; unmatched junction bases: 7. The CDR3 contains 16 residues.

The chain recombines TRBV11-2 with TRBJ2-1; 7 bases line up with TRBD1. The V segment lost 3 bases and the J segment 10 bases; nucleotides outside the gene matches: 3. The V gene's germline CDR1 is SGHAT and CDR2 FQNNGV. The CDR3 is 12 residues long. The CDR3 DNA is TGTGCCAGCAGCTTGACAGGGCGGGAGCAGTTCTTC. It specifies CASSLTGREQFF.

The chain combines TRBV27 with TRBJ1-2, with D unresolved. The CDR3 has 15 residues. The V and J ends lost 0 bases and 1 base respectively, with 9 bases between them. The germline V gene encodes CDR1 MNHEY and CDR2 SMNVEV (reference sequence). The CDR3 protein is CASSLSEPRNYGYTF. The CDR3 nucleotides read TGTGCCAGCAGTTTATCGGAACCCCGTAACTATGGCTACACCTTC.

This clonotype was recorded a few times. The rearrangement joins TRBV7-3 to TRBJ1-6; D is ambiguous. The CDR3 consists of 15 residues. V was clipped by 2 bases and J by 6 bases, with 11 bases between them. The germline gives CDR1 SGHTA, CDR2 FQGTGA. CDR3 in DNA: TGTGCCAGCAGCTTAGATGAAACCGTTAATTCACCCCTCCACTTT. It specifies CASSLDETVNSPLHF. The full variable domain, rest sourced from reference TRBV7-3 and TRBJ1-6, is GAGVSQTPSNKVTEKGKYVELRCDPISGHTALYWYRQSLGQGPEFLIYFQGTGAADDSGLPNDRFFAVRPEGSVSTLKIQRTERGDSAVYLCASSLDETVNSPLHFGNGTRLTVT.

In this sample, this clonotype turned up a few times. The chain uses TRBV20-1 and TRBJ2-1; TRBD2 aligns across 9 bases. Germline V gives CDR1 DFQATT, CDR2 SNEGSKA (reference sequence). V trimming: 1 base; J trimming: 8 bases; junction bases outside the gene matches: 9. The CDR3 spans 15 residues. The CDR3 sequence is CSARGSAGGVDEQFF. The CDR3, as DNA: TGCAGTGCTAGAGGTTCGGCGGGAGGGGTAGATGAGCAGTTCTTC.

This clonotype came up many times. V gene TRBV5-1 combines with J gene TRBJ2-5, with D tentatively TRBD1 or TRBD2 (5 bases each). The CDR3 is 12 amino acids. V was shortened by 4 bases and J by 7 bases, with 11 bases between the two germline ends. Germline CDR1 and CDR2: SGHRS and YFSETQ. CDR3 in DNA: TGCGCCAGCAGCCCCACTGGGGGGACCCAGTACTTC. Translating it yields CASSPTGGTQYF.